The rows below give T cell receptor beta chains drawn from one sample of a study of cytomegalovirus exposure and HLA in healthy donors. Generated by immunoSEQ multiplex PCR, the TCRdb table keeps only in-frame clones and is missing some. Here the sample table reports some 31,000 clones. The specimen sequenced was PBMCs. These receptors were taken from a woman aged 40 to 50 in good health and CMV-seropositive. CDR3s include the opening cysteine and the closing phenylalanine or tryptophan. A D gene is named only where the DNA matches it firmly.

j_gene: TRBJ2-3
v_gene: TRBV4-1
d_gene: TRBD2
CDR3nt: TGCGCCAGCAGCCAAGGACTAGCGGGAGTTTTAGCAGATACGCAGTATTTT
CDR3aa: CASSQGLAGVLADTQYF

j_gene: TRBJ2-7
v_gene: TRBV28
d_gene: NA
CDR3nt: TGTGCCAGCAAAGATCCCCAGGGGACCACCTACGAGCAGTACTTC
CDR3aa: CASKDPQGTTYEQYF

j_gene: TRBJ2-5
v_gene: TRBV20-1
d_gene: NA
CDR3nt: TGCAGTGCTCCCCGCCAAGAGACCCAGTACTTC
CDR3aa: CSAPRQETQYF

j_gene: TRBJ2-1
v_gene: TRBV19
d_gene: NA
CDR3nt: TGTGCCACCCGAGGGCAACATACCTACAATGAGCAGTTCTTC
CDR3aa: CATRGQHTYNEQFF

j_gene: TRBJ1-2
v_gene: TRBV10-3
d_gene: TRBD1
CDR3nt: TGTGCCATCAGTGGGGGACAGGGGGACTATGGCTACACCTTC
CDR3aa: CAISGGQGDYGYTF

j_gene: TRBJ2-1
v_gene: TRBV5-1
d_gene: TRBD2
CDR3nt: TGCGCCAGCAGCTTGGAGATCGGGACTAGCGTTAGCTCCTACAATGAGCAGTTCTTC
CDR3aa: CASSLEIGTSVSSYNEQFF

j_gene: TRBJ1-1
v_gene: TRBV14
d_gene: NA
CDR3nt: TGTGCCAGCAGCCCATACAGGAACACTGAAGCTTTCTTT
CDR3aa: CASSPYRNTEAFF

j_gene: TRBJ2-5
v_gene: TRBV6-1
d_gene: NA
CDR3nt: TGTGCCAGCAGTGAAAACCTTGACAGGACCCAGTACTTC
CDR3aa: CASSENLDRTQYF

j_gene: TRBJ1-1
v_gene: TRBV6-1
d_gene: TRBD1
CDR3nt: TGTGCCAGCAGTGACGCCGGGACAGGGAGTCCTGAAGCTTTCTTT
CDR3aa: CASSDAGTGSPEAFF

j_gene: TRBJ2-1
v_gene: TRBV7-2
d_gene: NA
CDR3nt: TGTGCCAGCAGCGACCAGGCCGGCACCTACAATGAGCAGTTCTTC
CDR3aa: CASSDQAGTYNEQFF

j_gene: TRBJ1-5
v_gene: TRBV29-1
d_gene: NA
CDR3nt: TGCAGCGTTACCGGGGGGGGCAATCAGCCCCAGCATTTT
CDR3aa: CSVTGGGNQPQHF

j_gene: TRBJ1-1
v_gene: TRBV2
d_gene: NA
CDR3nt: TGTGCCAGCAGGGGACTCTTAATCGTTGAAGCTTTCTTT
CDR3aa: CASRGLLIVEAFF

j_gene: TRBJ2-5
v_gene: TRBV18
d_gene: TRBD2
CDR3nt: TGTGCCAGCTCAGCGGGACTAGTGCACGAGACCCAGTACTTC
CDR3aa: CASSAGLVHETQYF

j_gene: TRBJ1-1
v_gene: TRBV20-1
d_gene: NA
CDR3nt: TGCAGTGCTAGTTTTATCACTGAAGCTTTCTTT
CDR3aa: CSASFITEAFF

j_gene: TRBJ2-1
v_gene: TRBV6-1
d_gene: NA
CDR3nt: TGTGCCAGCAGTGAGATGGAGGGAAGGGTTTCTGAGCAGTTCTTC
CDR3aa: CASSEMEGRVSEQFF

j_gene: TRBJ2-7
v_gene: TRBV5-6
d_gene: TRBD2
CDR3nt: TGTGCCAGCAGCTGGGGGACTAGCGTCTACGAGCAGTACTTC
CDR3aa: CASSWGTSVYEQYF

j_gene: TRBJ1-6
v_gene: TRBV7-8
d_gene: NA
CDR3nt: TGTGCCAGCAGCCCAGACAGTACACCCCTCCACTTT
CDR3aa: CASSPDSTPLHF

j_gene: TRBJ1-1
v_gene: TRBV5-1
d_gene: TRBD1
CDR3nt: TGCGCCAGCAGCGTGGTATTGGGACAGGGAGGTGAAGCTTTCTTT
CDR3aa: CASSVVLGQGGEAFF

j_gene: TRBJ2-7
v_gene: TRBV9
d_gene: TRBD1
CDR3nt: TGTGCCAGCAGCGTAGCCGGGACAGGGCTTTACGAGCAGTACTTC
CDR3aa: CASSVAGTGLYEQYF

j_gene: TRBJ2-7
v_gene: TRBV29-1
d_gene: TRBD1
CDR3nt: TGCAGCGGCGGACAGGTAAATGCATACGAGCAGTACTTC
CDR3aa: CSGGQVNAYEQYF

j_gene: TRBJ2-7
v_gene: TRBV30
d_gene: TRBD1
CDR3nt: TGTGCCTGGGGCACCGGGACAGGGGTCGCCGAGCAGTACTTC
CDR3aa: CAWGTGTGVAEQYF

j_gene: TRBJ2-7
v_gene: TRBV13
d_gene: NA
CDR3nt: TGTGCCAGCAGCTTATTACACTACGAGCAGTACTTC
CDR3aa: CASSLLHYEQYF

j_gene: TRBJ2-7
v_gene: TRBV29-1
d_gene: NA
CDR3nt: TGCAGCGTTGATGCCGGGAGCTACGAGCAGTACTTC
CDR3aa: CSVDAGSYEQYF

j_gene: TRBJ2-2
v_gene: TRBV5-1
d_gene: TRBD2
CDR3nt: TGCGCCAGCAGCTCCCCCACTAGCGGGAGAAACACCGGGGAGCTGTTTTTT
CDR3aa: CASSSPTSGRNTGELFF

j_gene: TRBJ2-2
v_gene: TRBV9
d_gene: NA
CDR3nt: TGTGCCTCTCAGCGGGGGACAGGGTACACCGGGGAGCTGTTTTTT
CDR3aa: CASQRGTGYTGELFF

j_gene: TRBJ1-3
v_gene: TRBV7-9
d_gene: TRBD1
CDR3nt: TGTGCCAGCAGCTCGTGGACAGGTCCTGGAAACACCATATATTTT
CDR3aa: CASSSWTGPGNTIYF

j_gene: TRBJ2-7
v_gene: TRBV7-9
d_gene: TRBD1
CDR3nt: TGTGCCAGCAGCTCCCGGCTGGGGCAGGGGGACCCCTACGAGCAGTACTTC
CDR3aa: CASSSRLGQGDPYEQYF

j_gene: TRBJ2-2
v_gene: TRBV10-1
d_gene: TRBD2
CDR3nt: TGCGCCAGCAGCACGACGGGGGGTGTGGGGGAGCTGTTTTTT
CDR3aa: CASSTTGGVGELFF

j_gene: TRBJ2-7
v_gene: TRBV30
d_gene: TRBD2
CDR3nt: TGTGCCTGGAGTGTATGGGCTAGCGGGAGATCCTACGAGCAGTACTTC
CDR3aa: CAWSVWASGRSYEQYF

j_gene: TRBJ1-2
v_gene: TRBV6-5
d_gene: TRBD1
CDR3nt: TGTGCCAGCAGTCGTGACAGGGGCTATGGCTACACCTTC
CDR3aa: CASSRDRGYGYTF

j_gene: TRBJ2-7
v_gene: TRBV28
d_gene: TRBD1
CDR3nt: TGTGCCAGCAGTCCCCCCCGGGACAGGGGTTTTGGCGAGCAGTACTTC
CDR3aa: CASSPPRDRGFGEQYF

j_gene: TRBJ1-2
v_gene: TRBV4-3
d_gene: NA
CDR3nt: TGCGCCAGCAGCCCAGTACAGGCTAACTATGGCTACACCTTC
CDR3aa: CASSPVQANYGYTF

j_gene: TRBJ1-4
v_gene: TRBV7-9
d_gene: NA
CDR3nt: TGTGCCAGCAGCACTAGTCTATCCAGCCTTGAAAAACTGTTTTTT
CDR3aa: CASSTSLSSLEKLFF

j_gene: TRBJ2-5
v_gene: TRBV6-6
d_gene: NA
CDR3nt: TGTGCCAGCAGTTATTCCCGGGAGACCCAGTACTTC
CDR3aa: CASSYSRETQYF

j_gene: TRBJ2-5
v_gene: TRBV4-1
d_gene: NA
CDR3nt: TGCGCCAGCAGCCAAGTGGAGACGGAGACCCAGTACTTC
CDR3aa: CASSQVETETQYF

j_gene: TRBJ1-1
v_gene: TRBV18
d_gene: NA
CDR3nt: TGTGCCAGCTCACCACGGAGGGGGAACACTGAAGCTTTCTTT
CDR3aa: CASSPRRGNTEAFF

j_gene: TRBJ1-5
v_gene: TRBV29-1
d_gene: TRBD1
CDR3nt: TGCAGCGTTCTGGTAGGGGGCGGCAATCAGCCCCAGCATTTT
CDR3aa: CSVLVGGGNQPQHF

j_gene: TRBJ2-3
v_gene: TRBV6-1
d_gene: TRBD1
CDR3nt: TGTGCCGGCACGAAGGGCAGGGGGCGGGATACGCAGTATTTT
CDR3aa: CAGTKGRGRDTQYF

j_gene: TRBJ2-7
v_gene: TRBV29-1
d_gene: TRBD2
CDR3nt: TGCAGCGGTGAACGTTATCTAGCGGGAGAGGTCTACGAGCAGTACTTC
CDR3aa: CSGERYLAGEVYEQYF

j_gene: TRBJ1-2
v_gene: TRBV15
d_gene: TRBD1
CDR3nt: TGTGCCACCAGCCAAGGGACAGTTCGTGGCTACACCTTC
CDR3aa: CATSQGTVRGYTF

j_gene: TRBJ2-7
v_gene: TRBV5-1
d_gene: TRBD1
CDR3nt: TGCGCCAGCAGCTTGGGACAGGGGTCAATTTGGGAGCAGTACTTC
CDR3aa: CASSLGQGSIWEQYF

j_gene: TRBJ2-2
v_gene: TRBV4-1
d_gene: TRBD2
CDR3nt: TGCGCCAGCAGCCAAGAGGAGGGGAGGGTGACCGGGGAGCTGTTTTTT
CDR3aa: CASSQEEGRVTGELFF

j_gene: TRBJ2-7
v_gene: TRBV9
d_gene: TRBD1
CDR3nt: TGTGCCAGCAGCTCCGGGACAGGCGCCTACGAGCAGTACTTC
CDR3aa: CASSSGTGAYEQYF

j_gene: TRBJ1-1
v_gene: TRBV30
d_gene: NA
CDR3nt: TGTGCCTGGAGTGTTCCTTGGAACACTGAAGCTTTCTTT
CDR3aa: CAWSVPWNTEAFF

j_gene: TRBJ2-7
v_gene: TRBV6-1
d_gene: NA
CDR3nt: TGTGCCAGCACCGATAGGAGCCCCTACGAGCAGTACTTC
CDR3aa: CASTDRSPYEQYF

j_gene: TRBJ1-1
v_gene: TRBV18
d_gene: NA
CDR3nt: TGTGCCAGCTCACCACCGACCTCCAGGGGAAAGACTGAAGCTTTCTTT
CDR3aa: CASSPPTSRGKTEAFF

j_gene: TRBJ1-2
v_gene: TRBV20-1
d_gene: NA
CDR3nt: TGCAGCCAAACGACGGGAGACGGCTACACCTTC
CDR3aa: CSQTTGDGYTF

j_gene: TRBJ1-1
v_gene: TRBV18
d_gene: NA
CDR3nt: TGTGCCAGCTCACCGCCCATGAACAGGGAGACTGAAGCTTTCTTT
CDR3aa: CASSPPMNRETEAFF

j_gene: TRBJ2-4
v_gene: TRBV5-4
d_gene: TRBD1
CDR3nt: TGTGCCAGCAGCGCACAGGGGTCCAAAAACATTCAGTACTTC
CDR3aa: CASSAQGSKNIQYF

j_gene: TRBJ1-2
v_gene: TRBV28
d_gene: NA
CDR3nt: TGTGCCAGCAGTTTCACCGGCTATGGCTACACCTTC
CDR3aa: CASSFTGYGYTF

j_gene: TRBJ2-7
v_gene: TRBV18
d_gene: NA
CDR3nt: TGTGCCAGCTCGGCGAGGGCGTCAGTCTACGAGCAGTACTTC
CDR3aa: CASSARASVYEQYF

j_gene: TRBJ2-7
v_gene: TRBV7-3
d_gene: TRBD1
CDR3nt: TGTGCCAGCAGCTTCTTAGGACAGGGGGACAACGAGCAGTACTTC
CDR3aa: CASSFLGQGDNEQYF

j_gene: TRBJ1-3
v_gene: TRBV30
d_gene: NA
CDR3nt: TGTGCCTGGGTTTCACGCGGGTTCGGAAACACCATATATTTT
CDR3aa: CAWVSRGFGNTIYF

j_gene: TRBJ2-7
v_gene: TRBV29-1
d_gene: NA
CDR3nt: TGCAGCGTGAAGGGGGATAGCTCCTACGAGCAGTACTTC
CDR3aa: CSVKGDSSYEQYF

j_gene: TRBJ2-5
v_gene: TRBV30
d_gene: TRBD2
CDR3nt: TGTGCCTGGAGCGGTGGGACTAGCGGGAGACACCACCAAGAGACCCAGTACTTC
CDR3aa: CAWSGGTSGRHHQETQYF

j_gene: TRBJ1-1
v_gene: TRBV19
d_gene: NA
CDR3nt: TGTGCCAGTAGTAGCCAGGCTAACACTGAAGCTTTCTTT
CDR3aa: CASSSQANTEAFF